Listed below are T cell receptor beta chains from one sample, sequenced in a study of shared clonotypes between healthy human individuals. Assay used: immunoSEQ multiplex PCR; TCRdb lists only in-frame clones, some missing. Seen here are 110,000 or so clones, 68% observed once, and the top ten hold roughly a quarter. Sequencing was performed on memory CD8+ T cells sorted from blood. All receptors come from a woman aged 30 to 39 in good health. Each CDR3 is given without its conserved first and last residue. Fields, in order: V gene, CDR3 protein.

TRBV25-1	ASSELWMEQF
TRBV4-2	ASSNRLGLPMDGYT
TRBV27	ASSLHRVSFYEQY
TRBV10-1	ASSVQRGPHEQF
TRBV4-1	ASSLEGGFSGTDTQY
TRBV28	ASSHRGLYQETQY
TRBV6-5	ASSHGETQY
TRBV29-1	SVEDGAVGTWY
TRBV19	ASTGGFSGNTIY
TRBV10-3	AISESTLGRGEFYEQY
TRBV28	ASQETLAGGHEQY
TRBV19	ASSMGWAANYGYT
TRBV15	ATSRDDAASGIGDTQY
TRBV7-2	ASSLTVNRNTEAF
TRBV5-1	ASSLGVTSGNTGELF
TRBV2	ASSEAGDSYYEQY
TRBV11-1	ASSSIGNTDTQY
TRBV29-1	SVESRPSNEQF
TRBV27	ASSLQGNIQY
TRBV5-1	ASSLSGGLGQGLFYEQY
TRBV11-2	ASSLGQGEAF
TRBV9	ASSLLGETYEQY